This T cell receptor beta chain was sequenced in a study of ipilimumab plus nivolumab after autologous stem cell transplantation. The overall study: Both relapsed and primary refractory DLBCL were included.

Checkpoint therapy with ipilimumab 1 mg/kg began 14 to 28 days after transplant. Patients got 3 mg/kg IV nivolumab weeks 1, 4, 7, 10, then biweekly through week 26. Trimming cost V 0 bases and J 6 bases; bases outside gene matches: 3. Germline V gene sequence: CDR1 LNHDA, CDR2 SQIVND (reference sequence). There are 15 residues in the CDR3. The data were produced by immunoSEQ multiplex PCR, yet TCRdb's version contains in-frame clones alone and is incomplete. This table has tens of thousands of clones, less than 85% appearing once. In this sample, this clone turned up a few times. The genes are TRBV19 and TRBJ2-7; 12 bases align to TRBD1. The sequences come from PBMCs, collected in a trial of ipilimumab plus nivolumab as post-transplant consolidation. This sequence was found in a male donor with diffuse large B-cell lymphoma. The CDR3 DNA is TGTGCCAGTAGTATAGATGGGACAGGGGGCTCCGAGCAGTACTTC. Protein sequence: CASSIDGTGGSEQYF.